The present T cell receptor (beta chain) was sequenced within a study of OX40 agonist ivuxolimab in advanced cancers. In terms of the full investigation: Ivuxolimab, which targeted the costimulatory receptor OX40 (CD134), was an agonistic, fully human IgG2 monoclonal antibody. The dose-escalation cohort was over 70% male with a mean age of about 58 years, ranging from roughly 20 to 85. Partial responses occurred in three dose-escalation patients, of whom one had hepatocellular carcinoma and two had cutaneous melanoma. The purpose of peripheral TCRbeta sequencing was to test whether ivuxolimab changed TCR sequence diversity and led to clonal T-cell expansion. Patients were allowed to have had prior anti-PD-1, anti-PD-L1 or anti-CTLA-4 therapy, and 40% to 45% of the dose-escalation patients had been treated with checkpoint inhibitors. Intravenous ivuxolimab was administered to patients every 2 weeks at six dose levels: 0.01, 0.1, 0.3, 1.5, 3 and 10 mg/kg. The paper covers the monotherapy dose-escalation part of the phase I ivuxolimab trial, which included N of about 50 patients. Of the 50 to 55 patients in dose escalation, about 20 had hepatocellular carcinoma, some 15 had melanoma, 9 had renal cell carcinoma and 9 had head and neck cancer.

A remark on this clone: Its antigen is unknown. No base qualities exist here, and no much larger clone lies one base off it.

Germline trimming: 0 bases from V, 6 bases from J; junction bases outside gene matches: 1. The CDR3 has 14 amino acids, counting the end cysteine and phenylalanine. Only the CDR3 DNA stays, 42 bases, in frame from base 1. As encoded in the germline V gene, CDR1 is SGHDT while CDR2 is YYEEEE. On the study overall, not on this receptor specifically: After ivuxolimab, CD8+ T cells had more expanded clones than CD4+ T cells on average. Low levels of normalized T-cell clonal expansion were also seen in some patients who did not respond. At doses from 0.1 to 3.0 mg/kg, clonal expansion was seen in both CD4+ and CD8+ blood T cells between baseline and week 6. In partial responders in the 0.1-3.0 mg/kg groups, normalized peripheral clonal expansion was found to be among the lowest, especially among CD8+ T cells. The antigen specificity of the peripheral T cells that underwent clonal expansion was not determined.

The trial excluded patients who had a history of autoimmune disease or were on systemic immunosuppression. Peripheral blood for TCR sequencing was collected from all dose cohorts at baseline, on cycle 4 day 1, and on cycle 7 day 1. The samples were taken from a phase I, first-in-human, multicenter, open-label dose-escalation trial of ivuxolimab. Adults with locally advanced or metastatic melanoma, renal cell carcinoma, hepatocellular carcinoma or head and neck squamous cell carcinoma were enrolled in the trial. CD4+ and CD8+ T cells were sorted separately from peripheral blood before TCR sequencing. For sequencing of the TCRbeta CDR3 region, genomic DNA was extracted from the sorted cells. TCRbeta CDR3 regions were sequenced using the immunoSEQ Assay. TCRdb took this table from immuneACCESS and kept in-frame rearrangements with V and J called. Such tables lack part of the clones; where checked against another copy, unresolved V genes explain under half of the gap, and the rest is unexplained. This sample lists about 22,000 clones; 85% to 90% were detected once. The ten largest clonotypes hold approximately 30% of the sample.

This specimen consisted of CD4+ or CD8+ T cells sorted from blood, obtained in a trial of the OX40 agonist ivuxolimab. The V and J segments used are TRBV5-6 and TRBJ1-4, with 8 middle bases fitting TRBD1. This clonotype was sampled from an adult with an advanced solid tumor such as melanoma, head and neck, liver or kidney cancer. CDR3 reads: CASSLGTGHEKLFF. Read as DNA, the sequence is TGTGCCAGCAGCTTGGGGACAGGGCATGAAAAACTGTTTTTT.